The sequence of this T cell receptor (beta chain) was determined in a study of OX40 agonist ivuxolimab in advanced cancers. Study-level information: The patients got ivuxolimab, which is an agonistic anti-OX40 (CD134) antibody. Having had anti-PD-1, anti-PD-L1 or anti-CTLA-4 therapy before was allowed, and roughly 40% had some. Broader study findings: The mean number of expanded clones was higher in CD8+ T cells than in CD4+. What antigens the expanded peripheral T cells recognized was never established.

This CDR3 region has 17 residues. V lost 0 bases, J lost 9 bases, and 18 bases lay in between. Germline values: CDR1 LNHDA, CDR2 SQIVND (reference sequence). There are a few counts of this clone. Its matching antigen is unknown. Profiling relied on immunoSEQ multiplex PCR, and the TCRdb table lists in-frame clones only, not all of them. The sample includes over 25,000 clones, 81% of them seen just once. The sample here was CD4+ or CD8+ T cells sorted from blood, taken in a trial of the OX40 agonist ivuxolimab. The source of this sequence is an adult with an advanced solid tumor such as melanoma, head and neck, liver or kidney cancer. The chain uses TRBV19 and TRBJ1-6; TRBD1 is a possible D gene (6 bases). The CDR3, as DNA: TGTGCCAGTAGTATAGATCTATTCGGGGGGCCGAGTTCACCCCTCCACTTT. This encodes CASSIDLFGGPSSPLHF.